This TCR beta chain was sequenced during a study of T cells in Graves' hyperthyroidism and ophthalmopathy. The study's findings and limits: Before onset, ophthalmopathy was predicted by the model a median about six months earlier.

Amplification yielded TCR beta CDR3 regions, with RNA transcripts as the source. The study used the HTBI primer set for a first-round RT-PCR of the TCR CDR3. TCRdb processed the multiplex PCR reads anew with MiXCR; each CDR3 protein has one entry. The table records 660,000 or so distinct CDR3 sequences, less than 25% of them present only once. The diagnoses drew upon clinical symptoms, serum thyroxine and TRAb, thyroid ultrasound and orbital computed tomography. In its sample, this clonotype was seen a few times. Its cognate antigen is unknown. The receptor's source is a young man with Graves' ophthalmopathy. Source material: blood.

The chain's CDR3 is CATSEPGQGDEQYF. The DNA of the CDR3 is TGTGCCACCAGTGAACCCGGACAGGGGGACGAGCAGTACTTC. The chain has TRBV24-1 and TRBJ2-7; 10 bases match TRBD1. This CDR3 is 14 amino acids long. With V trimmed by 4 bases and J by 5 bases, 4 bases remained unmatched. Germline V gives CDR1 KGHDR, CDR2 SFDVKD.